This T cell receptor beta chain appears in the sequencing data of a study of blood T cell repertoires in COVID-19. Looking at the study overall: The cDNA or gDNA used as material had been derived from T cells, B-cell-depleted T cells, or PBMCs.

Profiled with immunoSEQ multiplex PCR; TCRdb holds only in-frame clones, not every one. The repertoire holds some 78,000 clones, about 90% seen once, with about 1% in the top ten. CDR3 length: 15 amino acids. V dropped 8 bases and J dropped 0 bases, with 14 bases sitting between them. Germline CDR1 reads LNHDA; CDR2 reads SQIVND (reference sequence). This sequence was found in a woman aged 50 to 65 in a cohort sampled during active COVID-19. Material for sequencing was peripheral blood. The J gene is TRBJ2-1, the V gene TRBV19; TRBD2 might be the D (6 bases). CDR3 sequence reads: CASALASSSYNEQFF. CDR3 coding DNA: TGTGCCAGTGCACTAGCTTCGAGCTCCTACAATGAGCAGTTCTTC. Full variable domain (rest looked up from reference TRBV19 and TRBJ2-1): DGGITQSPKYLFRKEGQNVTLSCEQNLNHDAMYWYRQDPGQGLRLIYYSQIVNDFQKGDIAEGYSVSREKKESFPLTVTSAQKNPTAFYLCASALASSSYNEQFFGPGTRLTVL.